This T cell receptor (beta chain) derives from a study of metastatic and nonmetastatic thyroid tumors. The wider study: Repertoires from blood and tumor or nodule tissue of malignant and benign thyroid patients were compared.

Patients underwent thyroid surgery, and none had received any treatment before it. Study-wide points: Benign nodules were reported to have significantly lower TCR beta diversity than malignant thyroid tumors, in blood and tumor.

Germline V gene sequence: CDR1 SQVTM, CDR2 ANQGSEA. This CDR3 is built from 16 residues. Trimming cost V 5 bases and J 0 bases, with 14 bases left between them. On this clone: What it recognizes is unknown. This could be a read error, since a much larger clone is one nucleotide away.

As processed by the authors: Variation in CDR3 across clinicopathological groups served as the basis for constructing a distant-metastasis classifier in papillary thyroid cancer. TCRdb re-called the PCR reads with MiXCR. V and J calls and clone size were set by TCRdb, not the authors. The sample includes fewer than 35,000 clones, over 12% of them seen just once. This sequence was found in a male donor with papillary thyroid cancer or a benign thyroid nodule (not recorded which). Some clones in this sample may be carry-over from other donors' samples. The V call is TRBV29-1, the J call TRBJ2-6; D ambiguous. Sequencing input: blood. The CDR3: CSVSTAVLSGANVLTF. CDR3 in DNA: TGCAGCGTTTCCACGGCGGTGCTCTCTGGGGCCAACGTCCTGACTTTC.